These 27 T cell receptor beta chains were all obtained from the same sample, sequenced in a study of regulatory T cells in long-lasting Graves disease. Arm-PCR of CDR3 regions with iRepertoire HTBI primers generated TCR beta libraries. A single record per CDR3 protein comes from TCRdb applying MiXCR to the multiplex PCR reads. The table includes over 400,000 distinct CDR3 sequences, around 15% detected once. Time point reported: newly diagnosed GD, antithyroid drugs for less than 3 months. With RNA extracted from PBMCs as input, the TCR library was made. These same records also appear under a second study, on T cells in Graves' hyperthyroidism and ophthalmopathy.

The source material was peripheral blood mononuclear cells (PBMCs), sampled at new diagnosis, from a patient treated with antithyroid drugs. The receptors here all came from a woman aged 45-65 years with Graves disease.

There are many counts of this clonotype. V gene TRBV2 combines with J gene TRBJ2-1, with 8 bases lining up with TRBD2. This CDR3 has 12 residues. The germline V gene encodes CDR1 SNHLY and CDR2 FYNNEI. V was pared by 6 bases and J by 9 bases, with 4 bases of the junction left unmatched. The CDR3 is CASRMSGSEQFF. The DNA of the CDR3 is TGTGCCAGCAGGATGAGCGGGAGTGAGCAGTTCTTC.

V is TRBV2 and J is TRBJ2-1; no clear D gene. Germline V gene sequence: CDR1 SNHLY, CDR2 FYNNEI. V dropped 10 bases and J dropped 4 bases, with 8 bases sitting between them. The CDR3 is 11 residues long. The CDR3 coding sequence is TGTGCCACGACCCCTTACAATGAGCAGTTCTTC. Translation gives CATTPYNEQFF.

In this sample, this clonotype turned up many times. This chain uses TRBV28 with TRBJ2-7; no firm D call. Trimming pared 7 bases from V and 0 bases from J, leaving 10 bases between. There are 13 residues in the CDR3. Germline CDR1 reads MDHEN; CDR2 reads SYDVKM. The CDR3: CASNTGSSYEQYF. The CDR3 region has the DNA TGTGCCAGCAACACGGGTAGCTCCTACGAGCAGTACTTC.

This clonotype was seen only a few times. The final CDR3 position lacks the conserved phenylalanine or tryptophan, pointing to a likely read error. The CDR3 DNA is TGTGCCAGCAGTCCCTATTCTTCCGGGGGATATAACTACGAGCAGTACCTC. Its protein product is CASSPYSSGGYNYEQYL. V usage is TRBV28 and J usage is TRBJ2-7, with D possibly being TRBD2 (6 bases). The CDR3 totals 17 residues. CDR1 is MDHEN and CDR2 is SYDVKM in the germline V gene. The V gene lost 5 bases and the J gene lost 3 bases, with 23 bases spanning the gap.

The chain has TRBV20-1 and TRBJ2-4; TRBD1 might be the D (5 bases). Germline CDR1 and CDR2: DFQATT and SNEGSKA (reference sequence). The germline V and J ends were trimmed by 2 bases and 9 bases, with 14 bases remaining between them. This CDR3 contains 13 residues. The CDR3 region is CSARIQDQGIQYF. In DNA form, the CDR3 reads TGCAGTGCTAGAATCCAGGATCAGGGCATTCAGTACTTC.

In its sample, this clonotype was seen many times. This chain joins TRBV10-3 and TRBJ2-4; D call uncertain. The germline V and J ends were trimmed by 0 bases and 6 bases, with 3 bases remaining between them. The germline V gene encodes CDR1 ENHRY and CDR2 SYGVKD. The CDR3 contains 12 residues. The CDR3 DNA follows: TGTGCCATCAGTGAGTCGGGAAACATTCAGTACTTC. Residues: CAISESGNIQYF.

This clonotype came up a few times. The chain has TRBV10-3 and TRBJ2-7; perhaps TRBD1 as D (5 bases). The CDR3 length is 13 residues. The V and J ends lost 2 bases and 1 base respectively, with 6 bases between them. Germline values: CDR1 ENHRY, CDR2 SYGVKD. The CDR3 sequence: CAISEDSSYEQYF. DNA of the CDR3: TGTGCCATCAGTGAGGACAGTTCCTACGAGCAGTACTTC.

The chain links TRBV7-2 to TRBJ1-4; unclear D gene. CDR1 SGHTA and CDR2 FQGNSA come from the germline V gene. There are 14 residues in the CDR3. The ends were cut back, 5 bases at V and 3 bases at J, with 10 bases in the middle. The CDR3 reads CASSPGRSNEKLFF. DNA for the CDR3: TGTGCCAGCAGCCCCGGGCGGTCTAATGAAAAACTGTTTTTT.

This sequence joins TRBV6-1 and TRBJ2-1; TRBD1 matches 7 bases. The CDR3 is made up of 13 amino acids. Per germline, CDR1 MNHNS and CDR2 SASEGT. V dropped 10 bases and J dropped 5; count of bases not matched to a gene: 8. CDR3 sequence: CATRRGQNNEQFF. The CDR3 DNA sequence: TGTGCCACCCGAAGGGGGCAGAACAATGAGCAGTTCTTC.

This clonotype occurred many times. The chain combines TRBV28 with TRBJ2-5; possibly TRBD1 or TRBD2 for D (6 bases each). CDR1 is MDHEN and CDR2 is SYDVKM in the germline V gene. This CDR3 region has 15 residues. V was pared by 2 bases and J by 1 base, with 11 bases between. CDR3 sequence reads: CASSLRGRIQETQYF. The CDR3 coding sequence is TGTGCCAGCAGTTTAAGGGGGAGGATCCAAGAGACCCAGTACTTC.

This clonotype was counted only a few times. A read error may be the cause here, since a much bigger clone is one base away. This chain joins TRBV5-1 and TRBJ1-1; D not certain. There are 14 residues in the CDR3. CDR1 and CDR2 (germline): SGHRS, YFSETQ. The CDR3 protein is CAGSLGLEGTEAFF. Here the CDR3 DNA reads TGCGCCGGCAGCTTGGGGTTGGAGGGCACTGAAGCTTTCTTT.

This clonotype was picked up many times. The chain has TRBV7-9 and TRBJ2-5; D gene unclear. This CDR3 is 14 amino acids long. The germline CDR1 and CDR2 sequences are SEHNR and FQNEAQ (reference sequence). V lost 3 bases and J 5 bases, leaving 13 bases between the germline ends. CDR3: CASSLPGFGETQYF. CDR3 nucleotides: TGTGCCAGCAGCTTGCCGGGCTTCGGGGAGACCCAGTACTTC. Drawing the rest from reference TRBV7-9 and TRBJ2-5, the complete variable domain is DTGVSQNPRHKITKRGQNVTFRCDPISEHNRLYWYRQTLGQGPEFLTYFQNEAQLEKSRLLSDRFSAERPKGSFSTLEIQRTEQGDSAMYLCASSLPGFGETQYFGPGTRLLVL.

This clonotype appeared many times. The V gene is TRBV28, the J gene TRBJ1-2, with 7 bases fitting TRBD1. V lost 2 bases to trimming and J lost 3 bases; unmatched junction nucleotides: 3. Germline CDR1 and CDR2: MDHEN and SYDVKM. CDR3 size: 14 residues. The CDR3 DNA reads TGTGCCAGCAGTTTACCAACAGGGGACTATGGCTACACCTTC. Its translation is CASSLPTGDYGYTF.

The CDR3 DNA follows: TGCAGTGCTATAGCGAAAGAGACCCAGTACTTC. The encoded protein is CSAIAKETQYF. The chain carries TRBV20-1 and TRBJ2-5, with a tentative D call TRBD2 (5 bases). Germline-derived CDR1 and CDR2 are DFQATT and SNEGSKA (reference sequence). This CDR3 region has 11 residues. Trimming shortened V by 4 bases and J by 3 bases, and 6 bases separated the two germline ends.

This clonotype has only a few counts. V is TRBV13 and J is TRBJ1-4, with a tentative D call TRBD1 (5 bases). The CDR3 contains 15 residues. Trimming shortened V by 3 bases and J by 4 bases, and 12 bases separated the two germline ends. CDR1 PRHDT and CDR2 FYEKMQ come from the germline V gene (reference sequence). The CDR3 loop is CASSFRWQGNEKLFF. The CDR3 DNA reads TGTGCCAGCAGCTTTAGGTGGCAGGGTAATGAAAAACTGTTTTTT.

The gene calls are TRBV19 and TRBJ2-7, with 11 bases that match TRBD2. The CDR3 has 16 residues. In germline, CDR1 is LNHDA, CDR2 SQIVND (reference sequence). J was trimmed by 2 bases and V by 1 base; bases with no gene match: 4. The CDR3 DNA sequence: TGTGCCAGTAGTATAGGAGGGACTAGCGGCACCTACGAGCAGTACTTC. Residues: CASSIGGTSGTYEQYF. Full variable domain (remainder filled in from reference TRBV19 and TRBJ2-7): DGGITQSPKYLFRKEGQNVTLSCEQNLNHDAMYWYRQDPGQGLRLIYYSQIVNDFQKGDIAEGYSVSREKKESFPLTVTSAQKNPTAFYLCASSIGGTSGTYEQYFGPGTRLTVT.

J is TRBJ2-3 and V is TRBV6-2 or TRBV6-3, with 13 positions matching TRBD2. V trimming: 4 bases; J trimming: 9 bases; junction bases outside the gene matches: 7. The CDR3 loop spans 15 amino acids. CDR1 and CDR2 (germline): MNHEY, SVGEGT. The CDR3 coding sequence is TGTGCCAGCAGTTTCGGACTAGCGGGAGTTGGCACGCAGTATTTT. It yields the protein CASSFGLAGVGTQYF.

This clonotype was recorded at least ten times. This chain uses TRBV6-7 with TRBJ2-1, with 8 nucleotides matching TRBD2. TRBV6-7 is an ORF, and what it does is uncertain. Unmatched junction bases numbered 10, after V lost 0 bases and J lost 6 bases. This CDR3 is 17 amino acids long. CDR3 region: CASSYSGTSAGGNEQFF. In DNA, the CDR3 is TGTGCCAGCAGTTACTCGGGGACTAGTGCGGGGGGCAATGAGCAGTTCTTC.

This clonotype was observed a handful of times. The genes are TRBV19 and TRBJ1-5; D is possibly TRBD1 (6 bases). V was cut by 7 bases and J by 2 bases, with 18 bases left in between. This CDR3 is built from 16 residues. Germline V gene lookup returns CDR1 LNHDA and CDR2 SQIVND (reference sequence). This CDR3 reads CASTPGALDRNQPQHF. The CDR3 coding sequence is TGTGCCAGTACCCCGGGGGCGCTTGACCGCAATCAGCCCCAGCATTTT.

The chain recombines TRBV29-1 with TRBJ2-1, with 8 bases aligning to TRBD1. The CDR3 contains 13 residues. Germline-derived CDR1 and CDR2 are SQVTM and ANQGSEA. Germline trimming cut 4 bases from V and 8 bases from J; bases unmatched to any gene: 7. The CDR3 here is CSVATGQGHEQFF. In DNA, the CDR3 is TGCAGCGTTGCAACCGGACAGGGCCATGAGCAGTTCTTC.

This clonotype was seen only a few times. The V call is TRBV7-6, the J call TRBJ1-5, with D possibly matching TRBD1 (6 bases). There are 15 residues in the CDR3. V was pared by 2 bases and J by 7 bases, with 15 bases between. Germline loops: CDR1 SGHVS, CDR2 FNYEAQ. CDR3 sequence: CASSLHDRSGQPQHF. The CDR3 bases are TGTGCCAGCAGCTTACACGACAGGAGTGGCCAGCCCCAGCATTTT.

This clonotype was counted ten times or more. This rearrangement joins TRBV30 to TRBJ2-2; TRBD2 might be the D (6 bases). The CDR3 length is 16 residues. The V gene lost 2 bases and the J gene lost 5 bases, with 18 bases spanning the gap. CDR1 is GTSNPN, CDR2 SVGIG, per germline (reference sequence). The CDR3 region is CAWSRWREIETGELFF. The CDR3 DNA follows: TGTGCCTGGAGTCGGTGGCGGGAAATAGAGACCGGGGAGCTGTTTTTT.

This clonotype has more than one count but fewer than ten. V gene TRBV9 combines with J gene TRBJ2-2; D is unclear. Germline V gives CDR1 SGDLS, CDR2 YYNGEE. The CDR3 consists of 18 residues. V lost 1 base, J lost 0 bases, and 16 bases lay in between. The CDR3 sequence is CASSVQVGSESNTGELFF. The CDR3 DNA reads TGTGCCAGCAGCGTACAGGTCGGCAGCGAATCGAACACCGGGGAGCTGTTTTTT.

The sample holds a few counts of this clonotype. The genes are TRBV4-1 and TRBJ1-5; no reliable D call. Germline V gene lookup returns CDR1 MGHRA and CDR2 YSYEKL. The CDR3 has 13 residues. The V end lost 1 base, the J end lost 5 bases, and 6 bases lay between the germline ends. DNA of the CDR3: TGCGCCAGCAGCCAAGGATTAGATCAGCCCCAGCATTTT. Amino acid sequence: CASSQGLDQPQHF.

The CDR3 reads CASSLIAGGNNQPQHF. In DNA, the CDR3 is TGTGCCAGCAGTTTAATCGCAGGAGGGAACAATCAGCCCCAGCATTTT. This chain connects TRBV27 to TRBJ1-5; D not certain. Trimming removed 2 bases from V and 3 bases from J, with 14 bases in between. Germline-derived CDR1 and CDR2 are MNHEY and SMNVEV (reference sequence). CDR3 size: 16 residues.

The chain links TRBV9 to TRBJ2-3, with a tentative D call TRBD1 (5 bases). Germline CDR1 reads SGDLS; CDR2 reads YYNGEE. The germline V and J ends were trimmed by 4 bases and 0 bases, with 12 bases remaining between them. This CDR3 has 15 residues. The CDR3 loop is CASSTGATSTDTQYF. The CDR3 DNA sequence: TGTGCCAGCAGCACTGGGGCAACTAGCACAGATACGCAGTATTTT. Variable domain in full (rest from reference TRBV9 and TRBJ2-3): DSGVTQTPKHLITATGQRVTLRCSPRSGDLSVYWYQQSLDQGLQFLIQYYNGEERAKGNILERFSAQQFPDLHSELNLSSLELGDSALYFCASSTGATSTDTQYFGPGTRLTVL.

At least ten counts were recorded for this clonotype. The chain recombines TRBV28 with TRBJ2-3; D is uncertain. Germline loops: CDR1 MDHEN, CDR2 SYDVKM. V was trimmed by 3 bases and J by 2 bases, leaving 9 bases between them. This CDR3 has 14 residues. CDR3 amino acids: CASSLAPLTDTQYF. The CDR3 region has the DNA TGTGCCAGCAGTTTGGCACCGCTCACAGATACGCAGTATTTT.